Each of the 29 T cell receptor beta chains below was sequenced from the same sample in a study of Tregs in tolerant kidney transplant recipients. The data were produced by immunoSEQ multiplex PCR, yet TCRdb's version contains in-frame clones alone and is incomplete. The sample has under 300,000 clones; approximately 84% are singletons. Sequencing was carried out using CD4+ T cells from blood. These receptor sequences come from a human donor in good health.

V usage is TRBV7-8 and J usage is TRBJ1-2; 8 nucleotides line up with TRBD1. The CDR3 length is 13 residues. Germline V CDR1 and CDR2: SGHVS, FQNEAQ. The J segment lost 5 bases and the V segment lost 2 bases, leaving 1 base of the junction unmatched. CDR3 region: CASSLRQGYGYTF. The DNA of the CDR3 is TGTGCCAGCAGCTTACGACAGGGGTATGGCTACACCTTC.

This clone was found a few times. The chain uses TRBV6-1 and TRBJ1-1; no definite D call. The CDR3 consists of 14 residues. Germline lookup yields CDR1 MNHNS and CDR2 SASEGT. Between the trimmed V and J ends, which lost 3 bases and 5 bases, there was a span of 13 bases. In DNA, the CDR3 is TGTGCCAGCAGTGACGGACCGCCGGGGACTGAAGCTTTCTTT. Translating gives CASSDGPPGTEAFF.

DNA for the CDR3: TGCAGCGAGGGACAGAACTATGGCTACACCTTC. It is translated as CSEGQNYGYTF. The J gene is TRBJ1-2, the V gene TRBV29-1; 7 bases map to TRBD1. Per germline, CDR1 SQVTM and CDR2 ANQGSEA. Losses at the gene ends were 7 bases for V and 2 bases for J; bases not matched to a gene: 1. This CDR3 has 11 amino acids.

Points on this clone: An end of the junction does not agree with germline; a read error may underlie this. J is TRBJ2-7 and V is TRBV7-8; a possible D gene is TRBD2 (5 bases). The CDR3 covers 13 residues. Germline lookup yields CDR1 SGHVS and CDR2 FQNEAQ. The CDR3 region is CSSSLGRGLEQYF. DNA for the CDR3: TGTTCCAGCAGCTTAGGCAGAGGGTTGGAGCAGTACTTC.

The CDR3, as DNA: TGTGCTAGTGGTTTGGGACAGGGGCAAGAGACCCAGTACTTC. This encodes CASGLGQGQETQYF. The rearrangement uses TRBV12-5 and TRBJ2-5, with TRBD1 matching over 8 bases. The CDR3 has 14 amino acids. J lost 2 bases, V lost 1 base, and 0 bases had no gene match. CDR1 and CDR2 (germline): LGHNT, FRNRAP. Based on the CDR3 plus reference TRBV12-5 and TRBJ2-5, the full variable domain is DARVTQTPRHKVTEMGQEVTMRCQPILGHNTVFWYRQTMMQGLELLAYFRNRAPLDDSGMPKDRFSAEMPDATLATLKIQPSEPRDSAVYFCASGLGQGQETQYFGPGTRLLVL.

V is TRBV10-1 and J is TRBJ2-1, with a possible D match to TRBD1 (6 bases). V lost 8 bases, J lost 7 bases, and 12 bases lay in between. Germline lookup yields CDR1 WNHNN and CDR2 SYGVQD (reference sequence). The CDR3 runs to 12 residues. Here the CDR3 DNA reads TGCGCCAGCGCGAGGGACACGAATGAGCAGTTCTTC. Protein sequence: CASARDTNEQFF.

This rearrangement joins TRBV2 to TRBJ1-5; 9 positions match TRBD1. The CDR3 contains 14 residues. J was trimmed by 7 bases and V by 7 bases; bases with no gene match: 8. CDR1 and CDR2 (germline): SNHLY, FYNNEI. The chain's CDR3 is CASTTGQGRQPQHF. The CDR3 region has the DNA TGTGCCAGCACGACGGGACAGGGCCGACAGCCCCAGCATTTT.

This clone appeared a few times. In nucleotides, the CDR3 is TGTGCCAGCAGGCTAACCGGGACGAATAGTGAGCAGTTCTTC. It encodes CASRLTGTNSEQFF. This chain links TRBV2 with TRBJ2-1; D possibly matches TRBD1 or TRBD2 (5 bases each). Trimming pared 6 bases from V and 9 bases from J, leaving 18 bases between. From germline, CDR1 is SNHLY and CDR2 FYNNEI. The CDR3 has 14 residues.

The chain links TRBV7-2 to TRBJ1-5; 7 nucleotides align to TRBD1. V was pared by 4 bases and J by 10 bases, with 7 bases of the junction left unmatched. There are 13 residues in the CDR3. From germline, CDR1 is SGHTA and CDR2 FQGNSA. CDR3 sequence (DNA): TGTGCCAGCAGCTGGGACAGCGGGAGACCCCAGCATTTT. This translates into CASSWDSGRPQHF.

The chain's CDR3 is CASSDQAFSTNEKLFF. The CDR3 bases are TGTGCCAGCAGTGACCAGGCCTTCTCAACTAATGAAAAACTGTTTTTT. The J gene is TRBJ1-4, the V gene TRBV6-1; D is unclear. V shed 3 bases and J shed 0 bases, with 11 bases lying between them. The CDR3 covers 16 residues. Germline CDR1 MNHNS, CDR2 SASEGT.

The CDR3 spells CAISGSGGGNTIYF. The CDR3 DNA sequence: TGTGCCATCAGTGGTTCAGGCGGGGGAAACACCATATATTTT. V usage is TRBV10-3 and J usage is TRBJ1-3, with D unclear. The CDR3 has 14 residues. Germline CDR1 ENHRY, CDR2 SYGVKD. Trimming cost V 4 bases and J 4 bases, with 11 bases left between them.

The gene calls are TRBV7-9 and TRBJ2-2; 7 bases are shared with TRBD1. Trimming removed 8 bases from V and 4 bases from J; junction bases left unmatched: 10. Germline V lookup: CDR1 SEHNR, CDR2 FQNEAQ (reference sequence). The CDR3 spans 15 residues. The CDR3: CASSGGQDITGELFF. CDR3 DNA: TGTGCCAGCTCAGGGGGACAAGACATCACCGGGGAGCTGTTTTTT.

On this clone itself: A read error may account for a junction end that differs from germline. Other DNA sequences within the sample encode an identical CDR3. This chain connects TRBV6-1 to TRBJ1-3; D is unresolved. This CDR3 has 16 amino acids. Germline V gene lookup returns CDR1 MNHNS and CDR2 SASEGT. In nucleotides, the CDR3 is TGCGCCAGCAGTGTGGCGGGAGGGAGCTCTGGAAACACCATATATTTT. Encoded protein: CASSVAGGSSGNTIYF.

CDR3 region: CASSRAQGPYEQYF. The CDR3 region has the DNA TGTGCCAGCAGTCGAGCGCAGGGCCCCTACGAGCAGTACTTC. This chain uses TRBV7-2 with TRBJ2-7, with D perhaps matching TRBD1 (5 bases). Germline V gene data show CDR1 as SGHTA and CDR2 as FQGNSA. This CDR3 spans 14 amino acids. V lost 6 bases, J lost 2 bases, and 14 bases lay in between.

CDR3 amino acids: CASSISGTNTGELFF. The CDR3 DNA reads as TGTGCCAGTAGTATTAGCGGGACGAACACCGGGGAGCTGTTTTTT. The chain is built from TRBV19 and TRBJ2-2; 8 nucleotides agree with TRBD2. V dropped 3 bases and J dropped 0; count of bases not matched to a gene: 0. The CDR3 length is 15 residues. Germline V lookup: CDR1 LNHDA, CDR2 SQIVND (reference sequence).

The sample holds one count of this clone. V gene TRBV30 combines with J gene TRBJ2-1; 12 bases fit TRBD2. V was pared by 3 bases and J by 0 bases, with 6 bases of the junction left unmatched. The CDR3 has 17 amino acids. Germline loops: CDR1 GTSNPN, CDR2 SVGIG (reference sequence). CDR3 in DNA: TGTGCCTGGAGCCTACTAGCGGGGGGTAGCTCCTACAATGAGCAGTTCTTC. This gives the protein CAWSLLAGGSSYNEQFF.

The chain combines TRBV27 with TRBJ2-1; 7 nucleotides match TRBD2. Germline V lookup: CDR1 MNHEY, CDR2 SMNVEV (reference sequence). The CDR3 sequence is 14 residues long. Trimming at V came to 2 bases and at J to 8 bases, leaving 6 bases not matched to a gene. The DNA for the CDR3 is TGTGCCAGCAGTTTAGAGGGGACTACGTATGAGCAGTTCTTC. Its translation: CASSLEGTTYEQFF.

This chain links TRBV7-9 with TRBJ1-6; D unresolved. The CDR3 is 15 amino acids. Germline CDR1 and CDR2: SEHNR and FQNEAQ (reference sequence). V lost 2 bases to trimming and J lost 8 bases, with 13 bases between them. The CDR3 loop reads CASSLNSAGDSPLHF. CDR3 bases: TGTGCCAGCAGCTTAAACAGCGCCGGCGATTCACCCCTCCACTTT.

This clone has just one count. The rearrangement uses TRBV30 and TRBJ1-2; 8 bases map to TRBD1. Looked up from germline, CDR1 is GTSNPN and CDR2 is SVGIG (reference sequence). CDR3 length: 13 residues. The trim removed 7 bases at V and 8 bases at J, leaving 12 bases unmatched. In DNA form, the CDR3 reads TGTGCCTCTGTAAGCCGGGACAGGATAGGCTACACCTTC. Protein: CASVSRDRIGYTF.

The chain links TRBV4-1 to TRBJ1-1, with 10 bases identical to TRBD1. The CDR3 consists of 16 residues. The germline V gene has CDR1 MGHRA and CDR2 YSYEKL. Trimming cost V 4 bases and J 3 bases; bases outside gene matches: 8. The CDR3 DNA follows: TGCGCCAGCAGCCGGAGACAGGGGGCGAGGGACACTGAAGCTTTCTTT. The encoded protein is CASSRRQGARDTEAFF.

The genes are TRBV30 and TRBJ2-5; maybe TRBD2 (5 bases). Per germline, CDR1 GTSNPN and CDR2 SVGIG (reference sequence). With 1 base removed from V and 2 bases from J, the gap between germline ends came to 11 bases. The CDR3 is 14 amino acids. CDR3 sequence: CAWSGGTGQETQYF. In DNA, the CDR3 is TGTGCCTGGAGTGGGGGTACGGGGCAAGAGACCCAGTACTTC.

This chain connects TRBV5-4 to TRBJ1-3; no clear D gene. The ends were cut back, 8 bases at V and 0 bases at J, with 15 bases in the middle. This CDR3 has 15 residues. Germline CDR1 is SGHNT and CDR2 is YYREEE (reference sequence). For the CDR3, the DNA is TGTGCCAGTTCCAGTGACTGGAGCTCTGGAAACACCATATATTTT. Residues: CASSSDWSSGNTIYF. Complete variable domain (other parts from reference TRBV5-4 and TRBJ1-3): ETGVTQSPTHLIKTRGQQVTLRCSSQSGHNTVSWYQQALGQGPQFIFQYYREEENGRGNFPPRFSGLQFPNYSSELNVNALELDDSALYLCASSSDWSSGNTIYFGEGSWLTVV.

V usage is TRBV5-4 and J usage is TRBJ2-1, with 7 bases aligning to TRBD1. Germline values: CDR1 SGHNT, CDR2 YYREEE (reference sequence). Trimming at V came to 0 bases and at J to 8 bases, leaving 8 bases not matched to a gene. This CDR3 is 15 amino acids long. Here the CDR3 reads CASSLEGARGDEQFF. The CDR3, as DNA: TGTGCCAGCAGCTTGGAGGGGGCCCGTGGGGATGAGCAGTTCTTC.

The CDR3, as DNA: TGTGCCAGCAGCCAAGGGAGATGGGATGGCTACACCTTC. Protein product: CASSQGRWDGYTF. The chain carries TRBV14 and TRBJ1-2; D gene unclear. The CDR3 extends over 13 amino acids. V was clipped by 1 base and J by 6 bases, with 9 bases between them. CDR1 and CDR2 (germline): SGHDN, FVKESK.

The rearrangement links TRBV5-1 to TRBJ2-3, with D maybe TRBD2 (7 bases). The V gene's germline CDR1 is SGHRS and CDR2 YFSETQ. This CDR3 region has 15 residues. The V gene lost 2 bases and the J gene lost 2 bases, with 12 bases spanning the gap. CDR3 protein: CASSFGGPNTDTQYF. The CDR3 DNA is TGCGCCAGCAGCTTCGGGGGGCCCAACACAGATACGCAGTATTTT.

V usage is TRBV6-6 and J usage is TRBJ1-5; possible D gene TRBD1, 5 bases. CDR1 and CDR2 (germline): MNHNY, SVGAGI (reference sequence). Between the trimmed V and J ends, which lost 7 bases and 5 bases, there was a span of 18 bases. The CDR3 runs 15 residues. CDR3 coding DNA: TGTGCCAGCACTACAGACGGCCGGGGGGATCAGCCCCAGCATTTT. Encoded protein: CASTTDGRGDQPQHF.

The J gene is TRBJ1-3, the V gene TRBV5-1; D may be TRBD1 (6 bases). The germline gives CDR1 SGHRS, CDR2 YFSETQ. The V end was cut by 0 bases, the J end by 3 bases, with 10 bases between. The CDR3 contains 15 residues. The CDR3 is CASSLAQGSGNTIYF. In nucleotides, the CDR3 is TGCGCCAGCAGCTTGGCACAGGGTAGTGGAAACACCATATATTTT.

This rearrangement joins TRBV7-9 to TRBJ2-3, with D perhaps TRBD2 (5 bases). The germline V gene has CDR1 SEHNR and CDR2 FQNEAQ (reference sequence). The V end lost 2 bases, the J end lost 3 bases, and 12 bases lay between the germline ends. This CDR3 comprises 15 residues. CDR3 sequence reads: CASSLNVGVTDTQYF. Here the CDR3 DNA reads TGTGCCAGCAGCTTAAATGTCGGGGTTACAGATACGCAGTATTTT. The variable domain in full, completed from reference TRBV7-9 and TRBJ2-3, reads DTGVSQNPRHKITKRGQNVTFRCDPISEHNRLYWYRQTLGQGPEFLTYFQNEAQLEKSRLLSDRFSAERPKGSFSTLEIQRTEQGDSAMYLCASSLNVGVTDTQYFGPGTRLTVL.

This clone was picked up one time. The chain combines TRBV7-2 with TRBJ1-2, with D possibly TRBD1 on 6 matching bases. This CDR3 region has 14 residues. V was trimmed by 3 bases and J by 4 bases, leaving 12 bases between them. Germline V gene lookup returns CDR1 SGHTA and CDR2 FQGNSA. The CDR3, as DNA: TGTGCCAGCAGCTTGTTTAAACAGGGCTATGGCTACACCTTC. Its protein product is CASSLFKQGYGYTF.